This TCR beta chain was identified during a study of shared clonotypes between healthy human individuals. General study findings and limits: About 5% of naive CD4 clonotypes were common to four donors.

The V gene's germline CDR1 is MNHEY and CDR2 SMNVEV (reference sequence). The CDR3 has 14 residues. V dropped 5 bases and J dropped 7; count of bases not matched to a gene: 10. On this clone: Its target is unknown.

Profiling relied on immunoSEQ multiplex PCR, and the TCRdb table lists in-frame clones only, not all of them. The table lists 190,000 or so clones, roughly 70% of them singletons. This TCR was recovered from a man between 25 and 39 years old in good health. The V and J genes are TRBV27 and TRBJ1-1; 7 bases line up with TRBD1. Sequenced: memory CD4+ T cells sorted from blood. Subset denoted: CD45RA-negative fraction. DNA for the CDR3: TGTGCCAGCAGTCTCCAGACAGGGTGGGTTGAAGCTTTCTTT. Translation: CASSLQTGWVEAFF.